The rows below give T cell receptor beta chains drawn from one sample of a study of T cell responses to AZD1222 COVID-19 vaccine. This table comes from immunoSEQ multiplex PCR, and its TCRdb copy is limited to in-frame clones, with some not included. Of roughly 90,000 clones listed, approximately 90% are singletons. Sequenced material: peripheral blood, taken 28 days after the second AZD1222 dose. The receptors were sampled from an adult who received the AZD1222 COVID-19 vaccine. The CDR3 runs from the conserved cysteine through the conserved F or W. D genes are given only for firm matches. Clone sizes are given selectively: once, few, many, or a class where the clone is expanded.

-	-	TRBJ1-2	TRBV6-5	CASSYSRGNYGYTF	TGTGCCAGCAGTTACTCAAGGGGCAACTATGGCTACACCTTC
-	once	TRBJ1-5	TRBV4-3	CASSQDLSRVVQPQHF	TGCGCCAGCAGCCAAGATTTGTCCAGGGTAGTACAGCCCCAGCATTTT
TRBD2	-	TRBJ2-2	TRBV9	CASSARGGTGELFF	TGTGCCAGCAGCGCCCGGGGGGGGACCGGGGAGCTGTTTTTT
TRBD2	-	TRBJ2-3	TRBV3-1/TRBV3-2	CASSQVAGTSTDTQYF	TGTGCCAGCAGCCAAGTAGCGGGGACTAGCACAGATACGCAGTATTTT
TRBD1	-	TRBJ2-5	TRBV6-5	CASTIAGTGQETQYF	TGTGCCAGCACCATAGCCGGGACAGGGCAAGAGACCCAGTACTTC
TRBD1	-	TRBJ1-1	TRBV28	CASRTWDRGKPGTEAFF	TGTGCCAGCAGAACTTGGGACAGGGGAAAACCGGGCACTGAAGCTTTCTTT
-	-	TRBJ2-1	TRBV3-1/TRBV3-2	CASSQDLAESLYNEQFF	TGTGCCAGCAGCCAAGATTTAGCCGAGAGTCTCTACAATGAGCAGTTCTTC
TRBD1	-	TRBJ2-2	TRBV2	CASGDYRGGTGELFF	TGTGCCAGCGGCGACTACAGGGGCGGGACCGGGGAGCTGTTTTTT
-	few	TRBJ1-4	TRBV9	CASSVEQTATNEKLFF	TGTGCCAGCAGCGTAGAACAAACCGCAACTAATGAAAAACTGTTTTTT
TRBD1	-	TRBJ2-7	TRBV7-6	CASSPGQGGGSYEQYF	TGTGCCAGCAGCCCGGGACAGGGCGGAGGGTCCTACGAGCAGTACTTC
TRBD1	-	TRBJ1-2	TRBV19	CASSTWTGDFYGYTF	TGTGCCAGTAGTACCTGGACAGGGGACTTCTATGGCTACACCTTC
TRBD1	-	TRBJ1-5	TRBV7-8	CASSSGQGSNQPQHF	TGTGCCAGCAGCTCCGGACAGGGGTCCAATCAGCCCCAGCATTTT
TRBD1	-	TRBJ1-6	TRBV7-9	CASSSTLDRGNSPLHF	TGTGCCAGCAGCTCAACTCTCGACAGGGGGAATTCACCCCTCCACTTT
TRBD1	-	TRBJ1-6	TRBV15	CATSRERDSNNSPLHF	TGTGCCACCAGCAGAGAAAGGGACAGCAATAATTCACCCCTCCACTTT